Below are 3 T cell receptor beta chains sequenced from a single sample in a study of persistence of HIV-infected CD4 T cells. An overlapping HIV-1 Gag peptide pool stimulated these cells at roughly 1 ug/peptide/mL. CD40L-negative CD69-negative CD45RO-high memory CD4+ T cells were sorted as populations depleted of antigen-responding cells. Their specific antigens are unknown. The libraries were made with immunoSEQ version 4 in survey mode. Sequencing used immunoSEQ multiplex PCR; TCRdb keeps in-frame clones, though not all of them. The table shows about 41,000 clones, with roughly 74% occurring only once. The specimen comprised CD4+ T cells sorted from PBMCs after approximately 18-hour stimulation, sampled from a patient who received antiretroviral therapy. The receptors stem from an adult man with HIV who was CMV-seropositive.

V gene TRBV11-3 combines with J gene TRBJ2-4, with D perhaps matching TRBD2 (5 bases). CDR3 size: 13 residues. The V gene lost 5 bases and the J gene lost 6 bases, with 11 bases spanning the gap. Germline loops: CDR1 SGHNT, CDR2 YENEEA. CDR3 amino acids: CASSAPGTNIQYF. CDR3 nucleotides: TGTGCCAGCAGCGCCCCGGGAACAAACATTCAGTACTTC.

The chain uses TRBV3-1 (or the pseudogene TRBV3-2) and TRBJ2-7; maybe TRBD2 (6 bases). This CDR3 is built from 19 residues. The germline V gene encodes CDR1 LGHDT and CDR2 YNNKEL (reference sequence). V lost 2 bases and J 3 bases, leaving 26 bases between the germline ends. Here the CDR3 reads CASSQIGSGSSARFYEQYF. The CDR3 DNA reads TGTGCCAGCAGCCAAATAGGAAGCGGGTCGTCAGCGCGTTTCTACGAGCAGTACTTC.

This clone was seen only once. V usage is TRBV6-5 and J usage is TRBJ2-5; 7 bases line up with TRBD1. J was trimmed by 5 bases and V by 6 bases; bases with no gene match: 12. This CDR3 contains 15 residues. Germline values: CDR1 MNHEY, CDR2 SVGAGI. The CDR3 protein is CASSPNPGGLETQYF. CDR3 bases: TGTGCCAGCAGCCCCAACCCAGGGGGATTGGAGACCCAGTACTTC.